This TCR beta chain was documented in a study of Graves' ophthalmopathy and Graves' hyperthyroidism. Across the study: Ahead of any treatment, peripheral blood was obtained at the initial diagnosis.

The diagnosis was founded upon clinical symptoms, serum thyroxine, TRAb, thyroid ultrasound and orbital computed tomography. This clonotype was observed a handful of times. Antigen unknown. Germline V gene sequence: CDR1 MNHNS, CDR2 SASEGT. The CDR3 contains 14 residues. V shed 4 bases, J shed 5 bases, and the junction held 6 bases outside the gene matches. Scientists amplified the TCR beta CDR3 regions from RNA transcripts. An initial RT-PCR round employing HTBI primers preceded a second-round multiplex PCR. TCRdb called the multiplex PCR reads again in MiXCR, with one record for every CDR3 protein. The sample holds some 350,000 distinct CDR3 sequences, approximately 17% seen once. Notes on the study in general: Blood was where most expanded thyroid clonotypes above 0.001 frequency also turned up. Ophthalmopathy could be told apart from stable hyperthyroidism by a 13-signature model (approximately 90% sensitivity, 70% to 84% specificity).

Sequenced input: peripheral blood. This clonotype was obtained from an adult woman with stable Graves' hyperthyroidism. The chain has TRBV6-1 and TRBJ1-1; 8 positions agree with TRBD1. The chain's CDR3 is CASSARQGRTEAFF. CDR3 bases: TGTGCCAGCAGTGCCCGACAGGGGAGGACTGAAGCTTTCTTT.